Presented here are 25 T cell receptor beta chains from one specimen sequenced in a study of CD8+ T cells in alopecia areata. RNA was isolated and reverse transcribed to cDNA, the sequencing template. Repertoires were generated with immunoSEQ multiplex PCR, while TCRdb's copy carries only in-frame clones and drops some. Of 200,000 to 250,000 clones detected, 64% appear once; the ten largest clones hold about 4%. Treatment: oral pan-JAK inhibitor, 5-10 mg twice daily. The sample consisted of CD4+ T cells sorted from blood, taken at week 4, from a patient treated with tofacitinib. The receptor source for this set is a human donor with alopecia areata.

This sequence joins TRBV10-3 and TRBJ2-3; 9 bases are a match to TRBD2. V trimming: 4 bases; J trimming: 3 bases; junction bases outside the gene matches: 5. The CDR3 contains 15 residues. From germline, CDR1 is ENHRY and CDR2 SYGVKD. CDR3 amino acids: CAISASGGTTDTQYF. In nucleotides, the CDR3 is TGTGCCATCAGTGCAAGCGGGGGGACGACAGATACGCAGTATTTT.

This chain connects TRBV18 to TRBJ2-3, with 8 bases lining up with TRBD2. The germline gives CDR1 KGHSH, CDR2 LQKENI. Germline trimming cut 2 bases from V and 1 base from J; bases unmatched to any gene: 11. This CDR3 has 18 residues. In nucleotides, the CDR3 is TGTGCCAGCTCACCAAGACTCGGACTAGCTGAGGGCACAGATACGCAGTATTTT. It yields the protein CASSPRLGLAEGTDTQYF.

V and J are TRBV7-2 and TRBJ2-7, with D possibly called TRBD1 or TRBD2 (5 bases each). CDR1 is SGHTA and CDR2 is FQGNSA in the germline V gene. V dropped 6 bases and J dropped 2 bases, with 14 bases sitting between them. The CDR3 is 14 residues long. The DNA of the CDR3 is TGTGCCAGCAGTTTCTGGGGGATGACCTACGAGCAGTACTTC. Translated, it gives CASSFWGMTYEQYF. The variable domain in full, completed from reference TRBV7-2 and TRBJ2-7, reads GAGVSQSPSNKVTEKGKDVELRCDPISGHTALYWYRQSLGQGLEFLIYFQGNSAPDKSGLPSDRFSAERTGGSVSTLTIQRTQQEDSAVYLCASSFWGMTYEQYFGPGTRLTVT.

In its sample, this clone was seen a few times. The J gene is TRBJ1-5, the V gene TRBV6-5, with 7 positions matching TRBD1. V lost 6 bases and J lost 4; bases outside the gene matches: 3. The germline CDR1 and CDR2 sequences are MNHEY and SVGAGI. The CDR3 has 13 residues. The CDR3 coding sequence is TGTGCCAGCAGGCTACAGGGGAATCAGCCCCAGCATTTT. It encodes CASRLQGNQPQHF.

V usage is TRBV18 and J usage is TRBJ1-1; 7 bases agree with TRBD1. From germline, CDR1 is KGHSH and CDR2 LQKENI. Trimming cost V 3 bases and J 0 bases; bases outside gene matches: 4. This CDR3 is built from 15 residues. The chain's CDR3 is CASSPGTAMNTEAFF. CDR3 DNA: TGTGCCAGCTCACCGGGGACAGCCATGAACACTGAAGCTTTCTTT.

The chain joins TRBV6-6 to TRBJ2-5, with a tentative D call TRBD2 (7 bases). V was pared by 9 bases and J by 4 bases, with 15 bases between. Germline CDR1 is MNHNY and CDR2 is SVGAGI (reference sequence). The CDR3 covers 13 residues. The CDR3 DNA is TGTGCCAGTATTCGGGGGGCGGGAGAGACCCAGTACTTC. This translates into CASIRGAGETQYF.

The chain is built from TRBV7-9 and TRBJ2-5; 9 nucleotides match TRBD2. V lost 5 bases and J lost 2; bases outside the gene matches: 12. Germline V gene lookup returns CDR1 SEHNR and CDR2 FQNEAQ (reference sequence). This CDR3 comprises 17 residues. The CDR3 loop is CASSRSGGRQKQETQYF. CDR3 sequence (DNA): TGTGCCAGCAGCCGTAGCGGGGGCCGACAAAAACAAGAGACCCAGTACTTC.

The chain employs TRBV6-1 and TRBJ1-1; D perhaps matches TRBD1 (5 bases). The CDR3 length is 15 residues. V was trimmed by 6 bases and J by 4 bases, leaving 18 bases between them. In germline, CDR1 is MNHNS, CDR2 SASEGT. CDR3 sequence reads: CASSLMGRGTTEAFF. CDR3 bases: TGTGCCAGCAGCCTTATGGGGCGAGGGACCACTGAAGCTTTCTTT.

This clone was found a few times. The rearrangement links TRBV29-1 to TRBJ2-7; TRBD2 agrees at 9 bases. Germline V CDR1 and CDR2: SQVTM, ANQGSEA. The CDR3 contains 15 residues. The V and J ends lost 2 bases and 6 bases, in that order; junction bases with no gene match: 11. The CDR3 DNA reads as TGCAGCGTTGAAAAGTGGCGGGGGGGCCGCTCCGAGCAGTACTTC. This translates into CSVEKWRGGRSEQYF.

This clone was recorded a few times. The gene calls are TRBV7-8 and TRBJ1-5; D is perhaps TRBD1 (6 bases). Trimming shortened V by 2 bases and J by 0 bases, and 11 bases separated the two germline ends. Per germline, CDR1 SGHVS and CDR2 FQNEAQ. CDR3 size: 16 residues. CDR3 sequence: CASSLRRTDSNQPQHF. As DNA, the CDR3 is TGTGCCAGCAGCTTAAGGCGGACAGATAGCAATCAGCCCCAGCATTTT.

This clone was observed a handful of times. The chain combines TRBV27 with TRBJ2-5, with TRBD1 matching over 8 bases. Looked up from germline, CDR1 is MNHEY and CDR2 is SMNVEV (reference sequence). V dropped 5 bases and J dropped 7; count of bases not matched to a gene: 18. This CDR3 is built from 17 residues. The CDR3 region is CASSPLSWAGGDGTQYF. For the CDR3, the DNA is TGTGCCAGCAGTCCCTTAAGCTGGGCAGGGGGCGATGGGACCCAGTACTTC.

CDR3 in DNA: TGCGCCAGCAGCTTGAGGTGGGGCGACACTGAAGCTTTCTTT. Protein sequence: CASSLRWGDTEAFF. This chain connects TRBV5-1 to TRBJ1-1, with D tentatively TRBD1 (5 bases). The CDR3 consists of 14 residues. V was trimmed by 1 base and J by 3 bases, leaving 10 bases between them. CDR1 SGHRS and CDR2 YFSETQ come from the germline V gene.

The gene calls are TRBV20-1 and TRBJ2-5; D unresolved. CDR3 length: 11 residues. Trimming pared 7 bases from V and 2 bases from J, leaving 8 bases between. The germline V gene has CDR1 DFQATT and CDR2 SNEGSKA (reference sequence). This chain's CDR3 is CSVGKQETQYF. CDR3 DNA: TGCAGTGTAGGGAAACAAGAGACCCAGTACTTC.

CDR3 loop: CSVEDRGTLTEAFF. The CDR3 DNA reads as TGCAGCGTTGAAGATCGGGGGACCCTCACTGAAGCTTTCTTT. V gene TRBV29-1 combines with J gene TRBJ1-1; TRBD1 is a possible D gene (5 bases). With 0 bases removed from V and 4 bases from J, the gap between germline ends came to 12 bases. Germline values: CDR1 SQVTM, CDR2 ANQGSEA. This CDR3 is 14 amino acids long.

The chain carries TRBV29-1 and TRBJ2-2, with D perhaps TRBD1 or TRBD2 (5 bases each). The CDR3 runs to 14 residues. V was trimmed by 5 bases and J by 3 bases, leaving 13 bases between them. CDR1 and CDR2 (germline): SQVTM, ANQGSEA. CDR3 residues: CSVRGAAYTGELFF. The CDR3 region has the DNA TGCAGCGTTAGAGGGGCCGCCTACACCGGGGAGCTGTTTTTT.

J is TRBJ2-4 and V is TRBV4-3, with D unresolved. The V end was cut by 2 bases, the J end by 3 bases, with 11 bases between. Per the germline V gene, CDR1 is LGHNA and CDR2 is YSLEER. The CDR3 spans 15 residues. This chain's CDR3 is CASSQTGDNKNIQYF. Here the CDR3 DNA reads TGCGCCAGCAGCCAAACGGGTGATAACAAAAACATTCAGTACTTC.

In its sample, this clone was seen a few times. This sequence joins TRBV27 and TRBJ1-2, with D hard to call. The germline V gene has CDR1 MNHEY and CDR2 SMNVEV (reference sequence). Trimming stripped 4 bases from V and 4 bases from J, with 10 bases between. The CDR3 is 13 amino acids. The CDR3 nucleotides read TGTGCCAGCAGTTCCACCCCAGGCTATGGCTACACCTTC. Its translation is CASSSTPGYGYTF.

The chain couples TRBV6-5 to TRBJ1-5; D remains unclear. Between the trimmed V and J ends, which lost 2 bases and 5 bases, there was a span of 4 bases. This CDR3 is built from 12 residues. Per germline, CDR1 MNHEY and CDR2 SVGAGI. The CDR3 protein is CASSYRDQPQHF. The CDR3 DNA reads TGTGCCAGCAGTTACCGGGATCAGCCCCAGCATTTT.

A single count supports this clone. J is TRBJ1-4 and V is TRBV25-1, with D uncertain. Trimming took 4 bases from V and 4 from J, leaving 13 bases between them. CDR1 is MGHDK, CDR2 SYGVNS, per germline. This CDR3 contains 15 residues. The CDR3, as DNA: TGTGCCAGCAGTGGCCGTTCTGGGGTTAATGAAAAACTGTTTTTT. It encodes CASSGRSGVNEKLFF.

The chain uses TRBV15 and TRBJ2-2; D remains unclear. The CDR3 length is 14 residues. Germline V gene data show CDR1 as LNHNV and CDR2 as YYDKDF (reference sequence). Trimming left V 3 bases short and J 6 bases short, with 11 bases between. The CDR3 DNA is TGTGCCACCAGCAGGGATAGCAAGGCCGGGGAGCTGTTTTTT. Its translation is CATSRDSKAGELFF.

DNA of the CDR3: TGTGCCAGCAACTGGGGTTACGGAGATACGCAGTATTTT. Translating it yields CASNWGYGDTQYF. The V and J genes are TRBV7-2 and TRBJ2-3; D remains ambiguous. Between the trimmed V and J ends, which lost 7 bases and 5 bases, there was a span of 13 bases. The CDR3 is 13 residues long. CDR1 SGHTA and CDR2 FQGNSA come from the germline V gene.

This chain uses TRBV30 with TRBJ1-2; 7 bases align to TRBD1. Germline loops: CDR1 GTSNPN, CDR2 SVGIG (reference sequence). The junction had 9 bases not matched to a gene; V was cut back by 3 bases and J by 8 bases. The CDR3 consists of 13 residues. For the CDR3, the DNA is TGTGCCTGGAGCGTCGGACAGGACGTAGGCTACACCTTC. It translates to CAWSVGQDVGYTF.

V is TRBV10-3 and J is TRBJ1-1; 7 bases map to TRBD1. The germline gives CDR1 ENHRY, CDR2 SYGVKD. The CDR3 totals 13 residues. Trimming at V came to 2 bases and at J to 3 bases, leaving 0 bases not matched to a gene. The DNA for the CDR3 is TGTGCCATCAGTGAGACAGGGGACACTGAAGCTTTCTTT. This codes for CAISETGDTEAFF.

This clone was seen a single time. This sequence joins TRBV30 and TRBJ2-1; D might be TRBD1 or TRBD2, each matching 5 bases. Germline-derived CDR1 and CDR2 are GTSNPN and SVGIG (reference sequence). The CDR3 is 14 residues long. V was shortened by 8 bases and J by 6 bases, with 20 bases between the two germline ends. CDR3 DNA sequence: TGTGCCCTTACAAGGGACGTGACCCCCAATGAGCAGTTCTTC. Protein product: CALTRDVTPNEQFF.

The chain employs TRBV19 and TRBJ1-5; TRBD1 is a possible D gene (6 bases). Trimming stripped 6 bases from V and 6 bases from J, with 12 bases between. The CDR3 covers 13 residues. Per the germline V gene, CDR1 is LNHDA and CDR2 is SQIVND (reference sequence). The CDR3 region is CASSDTGFQPQHF. CDR3 DNA: TGTGCCAGTAGCGATACAGGGTTTCAGCCCCAGCATTTT.